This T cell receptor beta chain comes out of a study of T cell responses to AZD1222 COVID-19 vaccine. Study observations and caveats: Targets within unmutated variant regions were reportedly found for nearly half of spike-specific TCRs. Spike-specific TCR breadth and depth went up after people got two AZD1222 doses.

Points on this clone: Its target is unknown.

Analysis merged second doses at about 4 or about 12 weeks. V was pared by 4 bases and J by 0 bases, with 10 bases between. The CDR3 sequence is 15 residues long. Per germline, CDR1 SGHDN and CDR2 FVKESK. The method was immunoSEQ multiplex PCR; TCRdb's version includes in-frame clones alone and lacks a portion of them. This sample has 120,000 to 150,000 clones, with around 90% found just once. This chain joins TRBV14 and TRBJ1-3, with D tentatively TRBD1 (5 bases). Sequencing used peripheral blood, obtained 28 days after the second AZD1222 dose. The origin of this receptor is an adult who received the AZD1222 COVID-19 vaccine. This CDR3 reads CASSLRGSSGNTIYF. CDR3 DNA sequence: TGTGCCAGCAGCCTGAGGGGTTCCTCTGGAAACACCATATATTTT.